This TCR beta chain came from a study of shared T cell receptors in the human thymus. The assay was immunoSEQ multiplex PCR, and TCRdb's table has in-frame clones only and misses some. The data show around 730,000 clones, 70% to 90% seen once. V was shortened by 3 bases and J by 4 bases, with 16 bases between the two germline ends. CDR3 size: 15 residues. Germline loops: CDR1 SGDLS, CDR2 YYNGEE. This sample also appeared in a second study, on human thymus T cells. Turning to that study: It was from resections taken during corrective heart surgery that the thymus tissue came. Apparent bias marked the V and J gene usage of thymic and blood repertoires.

V and J are TRBV9 and TRBJ1-2; D remains ambiguous. This receptor was taken from a girl under three years old with a congenital heart defect. Sequenced sample: thymocytes. CDR3 bases: TGTGCCAGCAGCGCAACGTTTCACGTCGGCTATGGCTACACCTTC. This gives the protein CASSATFHVGYGYTF.